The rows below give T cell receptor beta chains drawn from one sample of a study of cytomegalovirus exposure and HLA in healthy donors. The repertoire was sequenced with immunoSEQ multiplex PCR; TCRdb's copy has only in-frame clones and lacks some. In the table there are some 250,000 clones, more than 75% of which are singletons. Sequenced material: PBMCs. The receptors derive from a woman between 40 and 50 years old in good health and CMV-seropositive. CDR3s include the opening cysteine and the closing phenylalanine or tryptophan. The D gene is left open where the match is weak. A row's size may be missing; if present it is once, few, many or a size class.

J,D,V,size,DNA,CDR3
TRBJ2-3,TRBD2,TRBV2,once,TGTGCCAGCAGAACGCGGGGGGATAACACAGATACGCAGTATTTT,CASRTRGDNTDTQYF
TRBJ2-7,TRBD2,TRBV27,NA,TGTGCCAGCAGTTATGGGGGGGACGGAACCTACGAGCAGTACTTC,CASSYGGDGTYEQYF
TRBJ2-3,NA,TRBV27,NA,TGTGCCACCCGGACAGTTAGCACAGATACGCAGTATTTT,CATRTVSTDTQYF
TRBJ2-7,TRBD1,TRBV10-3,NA,TGTGCCATCAGTAGAGGATGGGACAGGGCCGACGAGCAGTACTTC,CAISRGWDRADEQYF
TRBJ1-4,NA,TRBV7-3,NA,TGTGCCAGCAGCTTAACTCGGGATGAAAAACTGTTTTTT,CASSLTRDEKLFF
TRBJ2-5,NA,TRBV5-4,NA,TGTGCCAGCAGCAATGGGCCCTCGCTAATTGGCCAAGAGACCCAGTACTTC,CASSNGPSLIGQETQYF
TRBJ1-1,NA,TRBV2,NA,TGTGCCAGCAGCGGGGGGGCAGTTAAGAACACTGAAGCTTTCTTT,CASSGGAVKNTEAFF
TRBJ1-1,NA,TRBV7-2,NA,TGTGCCAGCAGCCCCGTGGGAGGGCGGGGTGAAGCTTTCTTT,CASSPVGGRGEAFF
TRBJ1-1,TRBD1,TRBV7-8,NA,TGTGCCAGCAGCCCCGGACAGGGGATGAGGAACACTGAAGCTTTCTTT,CASSPGQGMRNTEAFF
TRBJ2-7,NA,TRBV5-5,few,TGTGCCAGCAGCAGAGGGGGTGGCGAGCAGTACTTC,CASSRGGGEQYF
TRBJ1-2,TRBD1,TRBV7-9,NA,TGTGCCAGCAGCCGCGGACAGGGCTATGGCTACACCTTC,CASSRGQGYGYTF
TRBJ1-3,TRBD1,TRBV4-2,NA,TGTGCCAGCAGCCAGGGGACAGGGGTCTCTGGAAACACCATATATTTT,CASSQGTGVSGNTIYF
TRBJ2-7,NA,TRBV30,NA,TGTGCCTGGAGAGACTCCTCCTACGAGCAGTACTTC,CAWRDSSYEQYF
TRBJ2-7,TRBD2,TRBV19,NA,TGTGCCAGTAGCCATCGGGGGGACCCCACTCTTCGGCCCTACGAGCAGTACTTC,CASSHRGDPTLRPYEQYF
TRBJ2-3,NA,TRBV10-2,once,TGCGCCAGCGCGCGGGGTCCTAGCACAGATACGCAGTATTTT,CASARGPSTDTQYF
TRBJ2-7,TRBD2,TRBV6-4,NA,TGTGCCAGCAGTGACCACCTAGCGGGAGGGCGCACCTACGAGCAGTACTTC,CASSDHLAGGRTYEQYF